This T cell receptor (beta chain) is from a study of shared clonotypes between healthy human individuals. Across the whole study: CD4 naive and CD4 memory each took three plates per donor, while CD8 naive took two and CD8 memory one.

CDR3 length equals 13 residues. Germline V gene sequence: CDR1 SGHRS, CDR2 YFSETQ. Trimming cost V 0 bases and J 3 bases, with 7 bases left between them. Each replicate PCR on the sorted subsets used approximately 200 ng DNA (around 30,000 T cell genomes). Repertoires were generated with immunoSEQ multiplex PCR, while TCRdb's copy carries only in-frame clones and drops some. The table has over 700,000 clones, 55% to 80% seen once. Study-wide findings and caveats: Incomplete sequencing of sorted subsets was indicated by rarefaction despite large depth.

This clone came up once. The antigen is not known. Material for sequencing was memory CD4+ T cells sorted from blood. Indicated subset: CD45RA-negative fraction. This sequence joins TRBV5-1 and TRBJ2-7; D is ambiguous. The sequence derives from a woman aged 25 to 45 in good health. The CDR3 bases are TGCGCCAGCAGCTTGGACAGTTTCTACGAGCAGTACTTC. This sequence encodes CASSLDSFYEQYF.